The clone carrying this TCR beta chain was counted many times. Its antigen remains unidentified. The germline V and J ends were trimmed by 5 bases and 2 bases, with 13 bases remaining between them. The CDR3 has 14 amino acids. CDR1 is SEHNR, CDR2 FQNEAQ, per germline (reference sequence). This sample was taken from a study of T cells in Graves' hyperthyroidism and ophthalmopathy. Study context: At initial diagnosis, before any treatment had begun, peripheral blood was obtained.

It was RNA transcripts that yielded the amplified TCR beta CDR3 regions. During a first-round RT-PCR of the TCR CDR3, the HTBI primer set was used. TCRdb used MiXCR to reprocess the multiplex PCR reads, holding one entry per CDR3 protein. Of about 410,000 distinct CDR3 sequences listed, roughly 15% are singletons. Not enrolled were patients with uncontrolled infection, other autoimmune disease, pregnancy or lactation. Overall study findings and caveats: Blood also showed most of the thyroid clonotypes that were expanded above 0.001. Ophthalmopathy, as predicted by the model, came a median 6.5 months after the prediction.

The clonotype originates from a man aged 18 to 30 with Graves' ophthalmopathy. Sequenced: blood. V usage is TRBV7-9 and J usage is TRBJ2-7; perhaps TRBD2 as D (6 bases). The CDR3 protein is CASSGAGGAYEQYF. The CDR3 coding sequence is TGTGCCAGCAGCGGAGCGGGTGGAGCCTACGAGCAGTACTTC.